This passage covers 31 T cell receptor beta chains from one sample sequenced in a study of naive and memory T cell subsets. The treatment is: skin biopsy from PPD injection site in Mantoux-positive individual. Unsorted total RNA, about 1 to 1000 ng, was DNase treated before reverse transcription. Blood and skin TCR RNA was reverse transcribed with alpha and beta constant primers. TCRdb reprocessed the UMI-ligation and nested PCR reads via MiXCR and lists one record per CDR3 protein. The table has 15,000 to 20,000 distinct CDR3 sequences, roughly 9.8% seen once. Sequences were derived from skin, sampled from a tuberculin skin test site. These receptors were obtained from an adult in good health.

This clonotype appeared a few times. The chain combines TRBV7-9 with TRBJ1-5, with unresolved D. The germline gives CDR1 SEHNR, CDR2 FQNEAQ (reference sequence). The CDR3 covers 15 residues. V gave up 3 bases and J gave up 1 base, with 10 bases separating them. CDR3 sequence reads: CASSFDTSSNQPQHF. CDR3 DNA: TGTGCCAGCAGCTTTGACACGTCAAGCAATCAGCCCCAGCATTTT.

This clonotype was recorded many times. J is TRBJ2-2 and V is TRBV5-4; 14 nucleotides align to TRBD2. This CDR3 is built from 18 residues. Germline V gives CDR1 SGHNT, CDR2 YYREEE (reference sequence). V lost 4 bases to trimming and J lost 0 bases; unmatched junction nucleotides: 5. CDR3 region: CASSPGLAGGPNTGELFF. In nucleotides, the CDR3 is TGTGCCAGCAGCCCCGGACTAGCGGGAGGCCCGAACACCGGGGAGCTGTTTTTT.

V gene TRBV28 combines with J gene TRBJ2-1; D is uncertain. Per the germline V gene, CDR1 is MDHEN and CDR2 is SYDVKM. This CDR3 region has 14 residues. V was cut by 7 bases and J by 15 bases, with 25 bases left in between. Here the CDR3 DNA reads TGTGCCAGCACTTTTCTGACCGGGCCACCACGCCTGTTCTTC. Translation gives CASTFLTGPPRLFF.

V and J are TRBV12-3 or TRBV12-4 and TRBJ2-3, with D unresolved. The V gene lost 1 base and the J gene lost 4 bases, with 9 bases spanning the gap. This CDR3 region has 14 residues. Here the CDR3 DNA reads TGTGCCAGCAGTTTAGGCGGTTGGGCAGATACGCAGTATTTT. It encodes CASSLGGWADTQYF.

The rearrangement joins TRBV7-9 to TRBJ2-7, with 9 bases fitting TRBD1. The CDR3 has 15 residues. The junction had 10 bases not matched to a gene; V was cut back by 5 bases and J by 5 bases. Germline lookup yields CDR1 SEHNR and CDR2 FQNEAQ (reference sequence). CDR3 DNA sequence: TGTGCCAGCAGCCTCTTCACAGGGGGCCTGAACGAGCAGTACTTC. Amino acids: CASSLFTGGLNEQYF. Full variable domain (rest looked up from reference TRBV7-9 and TRBJ2-7): DTGVSQNPRHKITKRGQNVTFRCDPISEHNRLYWYRQTLGQGPEFLTYFQNEAQLEKSRLLSDRFSAERPKGSFSTLEIQRTEQGDSAMYLCASSLFTGGLNEQYFGPGTRLTVT.

This clonotype showed up just a few times. One end of the junction does not line up with germline, which may come from a read error. The J gene is TRBJ1-2, the V gene TRBV14, with no clear D. The CDR3 covers 18 residues. Germline loops: CDR1 SGHDN, CDR2 FVKESK. The CDR3 DNA sequence: TGTGCCAGCAGCCAAGATAGCCCCCACTATGGACGCAGAGGTGGCGACACCTTC. Protein sequence: CASSQDSPHYGRRGGDTF. Full variable domain (missing parts from reference TRBV14 and TRBJ1-2): EAGVTQFPSHSVIEKGQTVTLRCDPISGHDNLYWYRRVMGKEIKFLLHFVKESKQDESGMPNNRFLAERTGGTYSTLKVQPAELEDSGVYFCASSQDSPHYGRRGGDTFGSGTRLTVV.

In its sample, this clonotype was seen many times. This sequence joins TRBV13 and TRBJ2-7; 8 bases fit TRBD1. The CDR3 covers 14 residues. The junction had 3 bases not matched to a gene; V was cut back by 1 base and J by 4 bases. Germline V gives CDR1 PRHDT, CDR2 FYEKMQ (reference sequence). In DNA form, the CDR3 reads TGTGCCAGCAGCTTAGTAGGACAGGGTTACGAGCAGTACTTC. Its protein product is CASSLVGQGYEQYF.

In this sample, this clonotype turned up many times. This chain connects TRBV7-8 to TRBJ2-1, with TRBD1 matching 9 bases. With 1 base clipped from V and 0 bases from J, the junction kept 4 bases outside the gene matches. This CDR3 has 17 amino acids. Per germline, CDR1 SGHVS and CDR2 FQNEAQ. As DNA, the CDR3 is TGTGCCAGCAGCTTAGACAGGGGGCTCGGCTCCTACAATGAGCAGTTCTTC. Amino acids: CASSLDRGLGSYNEQFF.

This clonotype has a handful of counts. This rearrangement joins TRBV12-3 or TRBV12-4 to TRBJ1-1, with 8 bases identical to TRBD1. The junction had 11 bases not matched to a gene; V was cut back by 6 bases and J by 5 bases. This CDR3 has 15 residues. CDR3 bases: TGTGCCAGCAGGAGGGACAGGTTTGTTTGGACTGAAGCTTTCTTT. This gives the protein CASRRDRFVWTEAFF.

This clonotype has just a few counts. The CDR3 region is CASSGDRSYGYTF. The CDR3 DNA sequence: TGTGCCAGCAGTGGGGACAGGTCCTATGGCTACACCTTC. The genes are TRBV2 and TRBJ1-2; 8 positions agree with TRBD1. The CDR3 spans 13 residues. V lost 4 bases to trimming and J lost 4 bases; unmatched junction nucleotides: 2. Germline CDR1 and CDR2: SNHLY and FYNNEI.

At least ten counts were recorded for this clonotype. The CDR3 spells CSARDWEMDSLSSYEQYF. CDR3 DNA: TGCAGTGCTAGAGATTGGGAAATGGACAGTTTAAGCTCCTACGAGCAGTACTTC. The chain couples TRBV20-1 to TRBJ2-7; tentatively, D is TRBD1 (6 bases). This CDR3 is built from 18 residues. The germline V and J ends were trimmed by 0 bases and 0 bases, with 21 bases remaining between them. Germline V lookup: CDR1 DFQATT, CDR2 SNEGSKA (reference sequence).

With respect to this clonotype: A much larger clone differs by one base, so this may be a read error. V and J are TRBV15 and TRBJ2-1; TRBD2 matches at 12 bases. The CDR3 spans 16 residues. The germline V gene has CDR1 LNHNV and CDR2 YYDKDF (reference sequence). The CDR3 DNA sequence: TGTGCCACCAGTCCTCAACTAGCGGGGGGTTACAATGAGCGGTTCTTC. Its translation is CATSPQLAGGYNERFF.

The chain uses TRBV20-1 and TRBJ1-5; tentatively, D is TRBD1 (6 bases). This CDR3 contains 12 residues. Germline CDR1 reads DFQATT; CDR2 reads SNEGSKA (reference sequence). Between the trimmed V and J ends, which lost 6 bases and 3 bases, there was a span of 9 bases. This chain's CDR3 is CSATGINQPQHF. DNA of the CDR3: TGCAGTGCCACAGGGATCAATCAGCCCCAGCATTTT.

This clonotype was counted ten times or more. The V gene is TRBV2, the J gene TRBJ2-7, with TRBD1 matching over 9 bases. Trimming removed 4 bases from V and 5 bases from J; junction bases left unmatched: 6. The length of the CDR3 is 14 residues. CDR1 is SNHLY, CDR2 FYNNEI, per germline. The CDR3 reads CASSVTGGGHEQYF. As DNA, the CDR3 is TGTGCCAGCAGTGTGACAGGGGGAGGCCACGAGCAGTACTTC.

The gene calls are TRBV11-2 and TRBJ2-1; the D is unclear. Germline CDR1 and CDR2: SGHAT and FQNNGV. The ends were cut back, 2 bases at V and 12 bases at J, with 23 bases in the middle. The CDR3 contains 16 residues. The CDR3 sequence: CASSLKGYTPDIWQFF. CDR3 in DNA: TGTGCCAGCAGCTTAAAAGGGTACACACCCGACATTTGGCAGTTCTTC.

This clonotype was seen a few times. This chain joins TRBV5-1 and TRBJ1-5; D may be TRBD1 (6 bases). Trimming stripped 0 bases from V and 0 bases from J, with 13 bases between. Germline CDR1 and CDR2: SGHRS and YFSETQ. CDR3 length: 17 residues. The CDR3 DNA reads as TGCGCCAGCAGCTTGGTACCGGGACATAATAGCAATCAGCCCCAGCATTTT. Protein sequence: CASSLVPGHNSNQPQHF.

The chain combines TRBV2 with TRBJ1-2; 8 bases fit TRBD1. This CDR3 region has 14 residues. Germline lookup yields CDR1 SNHLY and CDR2 FYNNEI. V lost 7 bases and J lost 5; bases outside the gene matches: 9. The CDR3 is CASNVDRGLYGYTF. In DNA, the CDR3 is TGTGCCAGCAATGTCGACAGGGGACTTTATGGCTACACCTTC.

The rearrangement joins TRBV19 to TRBJ2-7; D might be TRBD1 or TRBD2, each matching 7 bases. From germline, CDR1 is LNHDA and CDR2 SQIVND (reference sequence). V lost 5 bases and J lost 5, with 16 bases in between. The CDR3 is made up of 14 amino acids. The CDR3, as DNA: TGTGCCAGTAGTTCCCGGGACAGCGGGAACGAGCAGTACTTC. Protein sequence: CASSSRDSGNEQYF.

This clonotype was detected a few times. The gene calls are TRBV2 and TRBJ1-1; D is perhaps TRBD1 (6 bases). V lost 7 bases and J lost 0, with 9 bases in between. Per germline, CDR1 SNHLY and CDR2 FYNNEI. CDR3 length equals 13 residues. CDR3 sequence: CASIGGMNTEAFF. The DNA of the CDR3 is TGTGCCAGCATTGGGGGCATGAACACTGAAGCTTTCTTT.

By share of the sample, this clonotype is medium-sized. The chain has TRBV5-5 and TRBJ1-1; D is uncertain. CDR3 length: 13 residues. Trimming pared 0 bases from V and 4 bases from J, leaving 7 bases between. Germline assignment: CDR1 SGHKS and CDR2 YYEKEE (reference sequence). The CDR3 sequence: CASSLGPGTEAFF. The CDR3 DNA reads as TGTGCCAGCAGCTTGGGGCCAGGCACTGAAGCTTTCTTT.

Many counts were recorded for this clonotype. This sequence joins TRBV20-1 and TRBJ2-5, with D tentatively TRBD2 (6 bases). CDR1 and CDR2 from the germline V gene are DFQATT and SNEGSKA (reference sequence). The CDR3 runs to 14 residues. The V gene lost 0 bases and the J gene lost 4 bases, with 12 bases spanning the gap. The CDR3 nucleotides read TGCAGTGCTAGAGATATGGCAGCGGGAGAGACCCAGTACTTC. Residues: CSARDMAAGETQYF.

Ten or more counts support this clonotype. Here the CDR3 reads CASISEKRGSYNEQFF. CDR3 coding DNA: TGTGCCAGCATCTCCGAGAAGCGGGGCTCCTACAATGAGCAGTTCTTC. This chain joins TRBV6-2 or TRBV6-3 and TRBJ2-1; TRBD2 aligns across 7 bases. J was trimmed by 0 bases and V by 7 bases; bases with no gene match: 9. There are 16 residues in the CDR3. CDR1 is MNHEY, CDR2 SVGEGT, per germline.

V is TRBV4-2 and J is TRBJ2-7, with TRBD2 matching over 7 bases. J was trimmed by 6 bases and V by 1 base; bases with no gene match: 9. The germline gives CDR1 LGHNA, CDR2 YNFKEQ. This CDR3 is built from 15 residues. CDR3: CASSQVGAGLGEQYF. CDR3 in DNA: TGTGCCAGCAGCCAAGTAGGAGCGGGGTTGGGCGAGCAGTACTTC.

This clonotype has a handful of counts. The rearrangement uses TRBV19 and TRBJ1-5; 8 bases fit TRBD1. J lost 6 bases, V lost 3 bases, and 7 bases had no gene match. The CDR3 spans 15 residues. Per germline, CDR1 LNHDA and CDR2 SQIVND (reference sequence). For the CDR3, the DNA is TGTGCCAGTAGTATCCCGGACAGGGTCGGTCAGCCCCAGCATTTT. Encoded protein: CASSIPDRVGQPQHF.

This clonotype is medium-sized. This sequence joins TRBV6-5 and TRBJ2-7, with 11 positions matching TRBD2. The CDR3 loop spans 15 amino acids. The germline CDR1 and CDR2 sequences are MNHEY and SVGAGI. J gave up 5 bases and V 5 bases, and 8 bases lay outside the gene matches. The CDR3: CASSRSGRAFHEQYF. As DNA, the CDR3 is TGTGCCAGCAGTCGTAGCGGGAGGGCGTTCCACGAGCAGTACTTC.

This chain uses TRBV28 with TRBJ2-6; 8 bases line up with TRBD1. CDR1 MDHEN and CDR2 SYDVKM come from the germline V gene. The length of the CDR3 is 18 residues. The V gene end was trimmed by 3 bases and the J gene end by 0 bases; junction bases not matched to a gene: 7. CDR3 nucleotides: TGTGCCAGCAGTTTTTTGGGGACAGGAATCTCTGGGGCCAACGTCCTGACTTTC. Its translation: CASSFLGTGISGANVLTF.

The rearrangement links TRBV4-1 to TRBJ1-6; D may be TRBD1 (5 bases). Germline V gene sequence: CDR1 MGHRA, CDR2 YSYEKL. The CDR3 covers 18 residues. Trimming stripped 3 bases from V and 9 bases from J, with 24 bases between. The CDR3 loop reads CASSQNPGGILAGSPLHF. CDR3 nucleotide sequence: TGCGCCAGCAGCCAGAACCCGGGGGGTATTCTGGCGGGTTCACCCCTCCACTTT.

By share, this clonotype ranks as medium-sized (0.01 to 0.1%). This chain links TRBV24-1 with TRBJ2-1, with 10 positions matching TRBD2. Per the germline V gene, CDR1 is KGHDR and CDR2 is SFDVKD. The V gene end was trimmed by 3 bases and the J gene end by 4 bases; junction bases not matched to a gene: 14. The CDR3 loop spans 19 amino acids. Here the CDR3 DNA reads TGTGCCACCAGTGATGCAAGCCCCACTAGCGGGGCCTTGTACAATGAGCAGTTCTTC. Its protein product is CATSDASPTSGALYNEQFF.

The V gene is TRBV6-2 or TRBV6-3, the J gene TRBJ2-1; 10 bases align to TRBD2. Germline-derived CDR1 and CDR2 are MNHEY and SVGEGT. V lost 2 bases and J lost 3; bases outside the gene matches: 7. The CDR3 sequence is 17 residues long. The CDR3, as DNA: TGTGCCAGCAGTTACCAGCGGGGGGGCCCAAACTACAATGAGCAGTTCTTC. Residues: CASSYQRGGPNYNEQFF.

The V and J genes are TRBV4-1 and TRBJ2-6, with D possibly matching TRBD2 (5 bases). Trimming pared 0 bases from V and 1 base from J, leaving 13 bases between. The CDR3 is made up of 18 amino acids. Germline CDR1 is MGHRA and CDR2 is YSYEKL. In DNA form, the CDR3 reads TGCGCCAGCAGCCAAGATCGGTCTAGCTGGTCTGGGGCCAACGTCCTGACTTTC. Translation gives CASSQDRSSWSGANVLTF.

The chain employs TRBV11-2 and TRBJ2-7; weak D call: TRBD1 (6 bases). This CDR3 region has 14 residues. Between the trimmed V and J ends, which lost 6 bases and 0 bases, there was a span of 12 bases. Looked up from germline, CDR1 is SGHAT and CDR2 is FQNNGV. The CDR3 is CASRQGHSSYEQYF. CDR3 sequence (DNA): TGTGCCAGCAGACAGGGTCATAGCTCCTACGAGCAGTACTTC.